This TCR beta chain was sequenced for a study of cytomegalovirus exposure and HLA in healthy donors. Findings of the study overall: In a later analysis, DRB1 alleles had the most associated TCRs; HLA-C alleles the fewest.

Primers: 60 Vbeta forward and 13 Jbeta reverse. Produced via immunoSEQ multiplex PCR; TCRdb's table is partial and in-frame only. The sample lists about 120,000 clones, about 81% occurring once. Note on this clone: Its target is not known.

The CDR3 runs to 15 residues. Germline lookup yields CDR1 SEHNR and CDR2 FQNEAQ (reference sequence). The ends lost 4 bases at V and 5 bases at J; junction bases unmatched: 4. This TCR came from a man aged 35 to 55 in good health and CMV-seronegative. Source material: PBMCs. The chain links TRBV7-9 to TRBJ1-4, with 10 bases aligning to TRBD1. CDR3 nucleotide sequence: TGTGCCAGCAGCTGGGGGGACAGGGGAAATGAAAAACTGTTTTTT. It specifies CASSWGDRGNEKLFF.